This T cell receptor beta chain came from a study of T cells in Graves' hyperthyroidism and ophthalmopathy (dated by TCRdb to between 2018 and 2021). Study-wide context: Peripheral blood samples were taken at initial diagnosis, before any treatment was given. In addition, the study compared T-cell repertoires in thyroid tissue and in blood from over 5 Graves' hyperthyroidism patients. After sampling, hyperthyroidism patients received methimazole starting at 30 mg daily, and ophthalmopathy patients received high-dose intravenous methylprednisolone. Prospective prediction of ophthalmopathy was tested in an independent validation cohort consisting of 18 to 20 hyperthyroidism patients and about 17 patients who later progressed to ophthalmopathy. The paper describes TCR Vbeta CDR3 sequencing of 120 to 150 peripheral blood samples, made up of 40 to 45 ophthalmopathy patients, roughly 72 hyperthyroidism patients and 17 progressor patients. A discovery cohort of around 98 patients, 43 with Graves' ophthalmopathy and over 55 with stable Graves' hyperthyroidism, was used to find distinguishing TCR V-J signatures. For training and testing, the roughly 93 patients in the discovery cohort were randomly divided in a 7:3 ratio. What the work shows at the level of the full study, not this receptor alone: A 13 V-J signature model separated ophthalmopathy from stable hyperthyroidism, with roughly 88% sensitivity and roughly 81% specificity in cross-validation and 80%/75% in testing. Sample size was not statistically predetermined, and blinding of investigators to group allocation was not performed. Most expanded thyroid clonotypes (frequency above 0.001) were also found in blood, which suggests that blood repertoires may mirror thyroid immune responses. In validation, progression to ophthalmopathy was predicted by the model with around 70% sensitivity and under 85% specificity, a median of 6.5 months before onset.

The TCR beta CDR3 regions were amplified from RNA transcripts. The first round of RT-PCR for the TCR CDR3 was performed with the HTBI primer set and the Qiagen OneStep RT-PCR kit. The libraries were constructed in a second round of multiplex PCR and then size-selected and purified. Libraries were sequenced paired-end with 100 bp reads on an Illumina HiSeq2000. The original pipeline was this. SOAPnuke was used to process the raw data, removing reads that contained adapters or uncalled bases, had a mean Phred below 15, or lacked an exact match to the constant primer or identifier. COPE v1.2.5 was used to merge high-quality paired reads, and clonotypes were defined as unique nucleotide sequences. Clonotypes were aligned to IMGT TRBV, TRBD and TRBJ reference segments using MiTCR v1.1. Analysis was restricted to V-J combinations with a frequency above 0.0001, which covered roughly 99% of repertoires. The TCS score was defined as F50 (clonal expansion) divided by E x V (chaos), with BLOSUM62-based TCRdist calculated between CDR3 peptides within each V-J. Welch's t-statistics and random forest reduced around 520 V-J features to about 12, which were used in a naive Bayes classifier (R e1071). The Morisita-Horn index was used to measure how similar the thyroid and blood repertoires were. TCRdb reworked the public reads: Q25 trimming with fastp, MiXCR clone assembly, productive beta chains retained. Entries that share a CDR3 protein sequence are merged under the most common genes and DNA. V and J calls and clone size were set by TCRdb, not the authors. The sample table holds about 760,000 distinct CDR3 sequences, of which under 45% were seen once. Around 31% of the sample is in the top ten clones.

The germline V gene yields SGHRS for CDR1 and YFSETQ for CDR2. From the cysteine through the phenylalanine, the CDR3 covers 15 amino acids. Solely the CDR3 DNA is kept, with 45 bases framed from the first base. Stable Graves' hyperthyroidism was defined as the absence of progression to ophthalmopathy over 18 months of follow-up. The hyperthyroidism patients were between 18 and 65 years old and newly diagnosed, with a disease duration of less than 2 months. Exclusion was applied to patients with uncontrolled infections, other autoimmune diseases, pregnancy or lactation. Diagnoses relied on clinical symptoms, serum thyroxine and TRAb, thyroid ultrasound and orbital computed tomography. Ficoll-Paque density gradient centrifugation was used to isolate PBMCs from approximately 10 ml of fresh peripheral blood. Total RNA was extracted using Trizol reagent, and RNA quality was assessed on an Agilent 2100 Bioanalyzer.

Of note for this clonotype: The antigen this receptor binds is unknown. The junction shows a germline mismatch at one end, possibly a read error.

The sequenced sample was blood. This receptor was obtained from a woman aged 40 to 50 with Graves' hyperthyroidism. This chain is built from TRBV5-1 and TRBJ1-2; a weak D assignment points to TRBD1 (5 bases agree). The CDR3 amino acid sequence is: CAGSLVESRGDGYTF. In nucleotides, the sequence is TGCGCCGGCAGCTTGGTTGAGTCCCGGGGCGATGGCTACACCTTC. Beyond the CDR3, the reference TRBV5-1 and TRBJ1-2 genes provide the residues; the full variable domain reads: KAGVTQTPRYLIKTRGQQVTLSCSPISGHRSVSWYQQTPGQGLQFLFEYFSETQRNKGNFPGRFSGRQFSNSRSEMNVSTLELGDSALYLCAGSLVESRGDGYTFGSGTRLTVV.